This T cell receptor beta chain was recorded in a study of regulatory dendritic cells for organ transplantation. Overall study results and limits: Resting memory CD8+ T cells held the most alloreactive clonotypes. Regulatory dendritic cells appeared to expand memory CD8+ clones less than mature ones.

Profiling relied on immunoSEQ multiplex PCR, and the TCRdb table lists in-frame clones only, not all of them. The sample carries almost 30,000 clones, nearly 80% recorded once. Naive CD45RA+ and memory CD45RO+ CD4+ or CD8+ T cells were FACS-sorted. The CDR3 length is 15 residues. The germline V gene encodes CDR1 MNHEY and CDR2 SVGAGI. V lost 6 bases, J lost 1 base, and 15 bases lay in between. As concerns this clone: Its target is unknown.

The sequenced sample was memory CD4+ T cells from blood. Noted subset: CD45RO+ memory T cells. J is TRBJ1-2 and V is TRBV6-5, with D possibly being TRBD1 (6 bases). The TCR originated in a human donor in good health. DNA for the CDR3: TGTGCCAGCAGCCCTGGGGGAGGGGGTAACTATGGCTACACCTTC. It is translated as CASSPGGGGNYGYTF.